The sequence of this T cell receptor (beta chain) was determined in a study of cytomegalovirus exposure and HLA in healthy donors. About the research overall: The roughly 670 first-cohort repertoires shared a platform with the approximately 120 validation repertoires, as reported in a later analysis.

Libraries were prepared by immunoSEQ multiplex PCR; TCRdb keeps only in-frame clonotypes and omits some of them. Counted here are under 400,000 clones, 70% to 90% occurring once; the ten biggest clones make up approximately 0.86%. This clone occurred once. Separate from the approximately 720-subject first cohort, the roughly 120-subject validation cohort was the one that the donors belonged to. Germline assignment: CDR1 SNHLY and CDR2 FYNNEI. The V segment lost 6 bases and the J segment 6 bases; nucleotides outside the gene matches: 5. CDR3 length equals 14 residues. The material sequenced was PBMCs. The receptor comes from a young woman in good health and CMV-seronegative. The rearrangement joins TRBV2 to TRBJ2-1, with 10 bases that match TRBD2. In DNA form, the CDR3 reads TGTGCCAGCAGGAGCGGGAGGGCGGGCAATGAGCAGTTCTTC. Translated: CASRSGRAGNEQFF.